This T cell receptor beta chain was recovered during a study of T-cell reconstitution after alpha-beta-depleted transplantation in children. A few counts support this clonotype. Its matching antigen is unknown. J was trimmed by 8 bases and V by 0 bases; bases with no gene match: 8. This CDR3 spans 15 amino acids. Germline CDR1 reads SGDLS; CDR2 reads YYNGEE. Using unique molecular identifiers, the investigators prepared the TCRbeta library. TCRdb called the PCR reads again in MiXCR, with one record for every CDR3 protein. The sample lists roughly 420,000 distinct CDR3 sequences; around 15% were seen once. General study findings and limits: Several hundred expanded graft clones reportedly supplied alpha-beta T cells about two months after transplant.

The receptor was derived from a boy under three years old who had a stem cell transplant for Wiskott-Aldrich syndrome, so the T cells may come from the graft donor. The sequencing here drew on PBMCs, mostly from graft donor cells, taken 360 days after TCRalphabeta/CD19-depleted stem cell transplant. The gene calls are TRBV9 and TRBJ2-1; 7 bases map to TRBD2. The CDR3 region has the DNA TGTGCCAGCAGCGTAGACGGCGGGAGTAGCGATGAGCAGTTCTTC. It is translated as CASSVDGGSSDEQFF.